This T cell receptor beta chain was recovered during a study of neurological immune-mediated disorders (dated by TCRdb to the late 2010s). In terms of the full investigation: Using UMI-based sequencing, the study compared peripheral blood TCR-beta repertoires from patients with HTLV-I-associated myelopathy (HAM/TSP), patients with multiple sclerosis, and healthy controls. The approximately 110 TCR-beta libraries covered PBMC samples along with longitudinal samples, technical triplicates, and paired sorted CD4+ and CD8+ T-cell subsets. The cohort included 68 subjects: approximately 15 with HAM/TSP, approximately 35 with multiple sclerosis, and 20 healthy controls. General study outcomes and caveats: TCR clonal expansion was greatest in HAM/TSP patients and smallest in MS patients, who ranked below even healthy controls. Across subjects, expanded clones never shared an identical CDR3 amino acid sequence, which suggests that the TCR-beta repertoires in every group were private.

This clonotype was counted ten times or more. No antigen is known for it. No base quality information exists; no much larger clone differs at one position. cDNA synthesis used template-switch 5'RACE with a primer carrying a 10-nucleotide random unique molecular identifier tagging each TCR transcript. Every sequencing run covered 15-18 subjects and yielded more than 170 million TCR-beta sequences. Total RNA was extracted with the RNeasy kit. The KAPA Real-time Library Amplification kit was used to amplify TCR-beta VDJ regions with primers for the TCR constant region and the 5'RACE anchor. Sample indexes and Illumina adaptors were added in a first PCR, after which library yield was increased in a second PCR. After Ampure bead purification, the roughly 650 bp TCR product was size-selected on a 2% E-gel SizeSelection system. Before pooling, library quality was checked on a Bioanalyzer, concentration was measured with Qubit, and libraries were quantified with the Kapa Library Quantification kit. An Illumina HiSeq 2500 sequenced the libraries paired-end 2 x 150 bp. To increase sequence diversity, roughly 24-31% phiX was spiked into each library pool. The study's own analysis went as follows. The quality-filtered reads were processed with the UMI-based MiGEC pipeline, whose error correction step removed more than 75% of the raw TCR sequences. VDJ genes were aligned to IMGT germline references, and clonotypes were defined by unique CDR3 amino acid sequence plus V-J genes. Clonal expansion, Shannon diversity and CDR3 relatedness were evaluated with VDJtools (CalcPairwiseDistances, ClusterSamples), while phylogenetic trees were built in CLCbio workbench. Clones with at least 8 unique UMIs were defined as expanded, with this threshold being based on coefficient-of-variation modelling across technical triplicates. TCRdb reprocessing: public reads trimmed at Q25 with fastp, clones called with MiXCR, in-frame beta chains kept. Entries that share a CDR3 protein sequence are merged under the most common genes and DNA. These V and J calls are TCRdb output, not the study's own analysis. This sample has approximately 30,000 distinct CDR3 sequences in its table, and approximately 5% of those were observed once. Approximately 2.1% of the sample is in the top ten clones.

The healthy controls were volunteers from a blood bank in Maryland, USA. Sorted-subset TCR libraries were prepared from around 1 million sorted CD4+ or CD8+ T cells. PBMCs were separated from peripheral blood using Ficoll-Hypaque density gradient centrifugation and then cryopreserved in liquid nitrogen. The study also sequenced paired sorted CD4+ and CD8+ subsets from healthy controls, HAM/TSP patients and MS patients. Including the terminal cysteine and phenylalanine, the CDR3 comprises 15 residues. Only CDR3 DNA remains: 45 bases, in frame from the first base. CDR1 KGHSH and CDR2 LQKENI were looked up in the germline V gene. V lost 1 base and J lost 8 bases, and the count of bases not matched to a germline gene is 8.

Sequencing was carried out using CD4+ T cells from blood. This receptor chain uses TRBV18 and TRBJ2-4; 7 central nucleotides agree with TRBD1. The receptor's source is a woman aged 45-65 years in good health. At the DNA level, the sequence is TGTGCCAGCTCACCACGGACAGGTGGGTGGGACATTCAGTACTTC. This gives the protein CASSPRTGGWDIQYF.